The entry that follows covers one T cell receptor (beta chain) sequence. The antigen is unknown. These data belong to a study of beta chain features in type 1 diabetes. The investigators reverse transcribed all of the isolated RNA, so they sequenced expressed TCRB transcripts. Data came from immunoSEQ multiplex PCR; TCRdb stores just in-frame clones and leaves some out. The profile covers roughly 280,000 clones, with approximately 25% appearing a single time and 0.012% taken by the ten largest. Every donor provided one heparinised blood draw, which averaged about 110 mL. The authors obtained over 98% purity in all sorted populations. J lost 7 bases, V lost 6 bases, and 9 bases had no gene match. This CDR3 has 14 amino acids. Germline V gives CDR1 MNHNY, CDR2 SVGAGI (reference sequence). Points from the study as a whole: Researchers caution that PCR might favor shorter templates, equally among patients and controls. Type 1 diabetes patients showed a moderate but significant shortening of TCRB CDR3s in all four CD4+ subsets.

This clonotype originated in a woman between 25 and 40 years old with type 1 diabetes. This chain joins TRBV6-6 and TRBJ2-1, with TRBD1 matching over 7 bases. The sequenced material came from naive CD4+ T cells from blood. CDR3: CASRSTTGDNEQFF. CDR3 nucleotides: TGTGCCAGCAGGTCCACTACAGGGGATAATGAGCAGTTCTTC.